The rows below give T cell receptor beta chains drawn from one sample of a study of OX40 agonist ivuxolimab in advanced cancers. Sequencing used immunoSEQ multiplex PCR; TCRdb keeps in-frame clones, though not all of them. Of fewer than 95,000 clones listed, 91% are singletons. The material was CD4+ or CD8+ T cells sorted from blood, obtained in a trial of the OX40 agonist ivuxolimab. The receptor source for this set is an adult with an advanced solid tumor such as melanoma, head and neck, liver or kidney cancer. CDR3s include the opening cysteine and the closing phenylalanine or tryptophan. D genes are given only for firm matches. Where a row states a size, it is once, few, many or the class of an expanded clone; other rows omit it.

clone_size j_call v_call d_call cdr3_nt cdr3_aa
NA TRBJ2-3 TRBV7-2 NA TGTGCCAGCAGCTCCTGGGGAGGCCGAGGGACGCAGTATTTT CASSSWGGRGTQYF
NA TRBJ1-5 TRBV10-1 NA TGCGCCAGCAGTGAGTCCTTCCGGGCGGGCAATCAGCCCCAGCATTTT CASSESFRAGNQPQHF
NA TRBJ2-1 TRBV4-3 TRBD2 TGCGCCAGCAGCCAAGGGACTAGCGGGTCGAGTGAGCAGTTCTTC CASSQGTSGSSEQFF
NA TRBJ2-1 TRBV11-3 TRBD2 TGTGCCAGCAGACGAACCTCCGGGACTAGCGGGACAAAGCAGTTCTTC CASRRTSGTSGTKQFF
NA TRBJ2-3 TRBV7-3 NA TGTGCCAGCAGCTTGACAGGATTAACAGATACGCAGTATTTT CASSLTGLTDTQYF
NA TRBJ2-1 TRBV11-3 TRBD2 TGTGCCAGCAGCTTAGGCCAACTAGCGGGAGATAACTACAATGAGCAGTTCTTC CASSLGQLAGDNYNEQFF
NA TRBJ2-5 TRBV23-1 NA TGCGCCAGCAGTCAAGGGTACAGCCAAGAGACCCAGTACTTC CASSQGYSQETQYF
NA TRBJ2-5 TRBV5-4 NA TGTGCCAGCAGCCCCGGGACTGAGGGAGAGACCCAGTACTTC CASSPGTEGETQYF
NA TRBJ2-7 TRBV28 NA TGTGCCAGCAGTTTATGGGGTAGCGACGAGCAGTACTTC CASSLWGSDEQYF
NA TRBJ2-2 TRBV6-5 NA TGTGCCAGCAGTTACTCGATCAGCGGTAACACCGGGGAGCTGTTTTTT CASSYSISGNTGELFF
NA TRBJ1-2 TRBV19 NA TGTGCCAGTAGTATTCCACCAGGGACACAAAGCAACTATGGCTACACCTTC CASSIPPGTQSNYGYTF
NA TRBJ1-2 TRBV7-9 TRBD1 TGTGCCAGCAGCTTTCTGACAGGGAGGACTATGGATGGCTACACCTTC CASSFLTGRTMDGYTF
NA TRBJ1-2 TRBV5-4 TRBD1 TGTGCCAGCAGCTTGGACGCAGCAGGGGGCGGGTACTATGGCTACACCTTC CASSLDAAGGGYYGYTF
few TRBJ2-2 TRBV4-1 TRBD2 TGCGCCAGCAGCCAAGAGTCTAGCGGAGCTAACACCGGGGAGCTGTTTTTT CASSQESSGANTGELFF
NA TRBJ2-1 TRBV4-3 NA TGCGCCAGCAGCCAAGAAAGGGGGGCGAGCTCCTACAATGAGCAGTTCTTC CASSQERGASSYNEQFF
NA TRBJ2-1 TRBV5-8 NA TGTGCCAGCAGCTTGGCCGTACAGGGATGGAATGAGCAGTTCTTC CASSLAVQGWNEQFF
NA TRBJ1-5 TRBV10-3 TRBD1 TGTGCCATCAGTGATATCACAGGGGCAGCGGGACAGCATTTT CAISDITGAAGQHF
NA TRBJ1-3 TRBV4-2 NA TGTGCCAGCAGCCAAGATCTGATCTCGGCCGGGGGCGTAGGAAACACCATATATTTT CASSQDLISAGGVGNTIYF
NA TRBJ2-5 TRBV5-6 NA TGTGCCAGCAGCTTGGTTTCAGGGGAAGAGACCCAGTACTTC CASSLVSGEETQYF
few TRBJ1-2 TRBV28 NA TGTGCCAGCAGCGCGTGGAGATCTATTAGTCGCTACATCTTC CASSAWRSISRYIF
NA TRBJ2-1 TRBV19 NA TGTGCCAGTAGTAAAGGGTCCGGCAATGAGCAGTTCTTC CASSKGSGNEQFF
NA TRBJ2-3 TRBV29-1 TRBD2 TGCAGCGTTGAGGGACTAGCAGCAGATACGCAGTATTTT CSVEGLAADTQYF
NA TRBJ2-1 TRBV5-1 NA TGCGCCAGCAGCTTGATGGGGCGGGTGATTGAGCAGTTCTTC CASSLMGRVIEQFF
NA TRBJ2-1 TRBV4-2 NA TGTGCCAGCAGCCAAGAGGGGGGACCTCCCCTCAATGAGCAGTTCTTC CASSQEGGPPLNEQFF
NA TRBJ1-5 TRBV28 TRBD1 TGTGCCAGCAGTTTAAGGGGACAGGGAACGAGACAGCCCCAGCATTTT CASSLRGQGTRQPQHF
NA TRBJ2-5 TRBV10-3 NA TGTGCCATCAGTGCGAGAGGGGGACAAGAGACCCAGTACTTC CAISARGGQETQYF
NA TRBJ2-4 TRBV21-1 NA TGTGCCAGCCCCAAACCGGACAGGCCCCTAGCCAAAAACATTCAGTACTTC CASPKPDRPLAKNIQYF
NA TRBJ1-2 TRBV2 NA TGTGCCAGCAGTGAAGGAGGGATCTATGGCTACACCTTC CASSEGGIYGYTF
NA TRBJ2-7 TRBV7-2 TRBD2 TGTGCCAGCAGCTTAGCGGGACTAGCGGTTCAAAACTTC CASSLAGLAVQNF
NA TRBJ2-1 TRBV15 TRBD1 TGTGCCACCAGCAGAGATCAGGGGGCGAATGAGCAGTTCTTC CATSRDQGANEQFF
NA TRBJ1-2 TRBV19 TRBD1 TGTGCCACCTCCCCCCAGATCCGGGACAGGGGAGGTGGCTACACCTTC CATSPQIRDRGGGYTF
NA TRBJ1-5 TRBV28 TRBD1 TGTGCCAGCAGTTTGTCGGGACAGGGGGGGCATCAGCCCCAGCATTTT CASSLSGQGGHQPQHF
NA TRBJ2-7 TRBV28 TRBD1 TGTGCCAGCAGTTTACTGGGACAGGGTGTTGGCGAGCAGTACTTC CASSLLGQGVGEQYF
NA TRBJ2-7 TRBV30 TRBD1 TGTGCCTGGAGCCGGGACAGGGGTTTAGACGAGCAGTACTTC CAWSRDRGLDEQYF
NA TRBJ1-1 TRBV5-4 NA TGTGCCAGCAGCCTAACGCCCGGCTATACCGAAGCTTTCTTT CASSLTPGYTEAFF
NA TRBJ1-1 TRBV15 NA TGTGCCACCAGCACAGCGAACGCTGAAGCTTTCTTT CATSTANAEAFF
NA TRBJ2-5 TRBV7-7 NA TGTGCTAGCAGCCGTACAGCATTAAAAGAGACCCAGTACTTC CASSRTALKETQYF
few TRBJ1-4 TRBV4-2 NA TGTGCCAGCAGCCAGGCCGGGCTTTCAAATGAAAAACTGTTTTTT CASSQAGLSNEKLFF
NA TRBJ2-1 TRBV11-3 TRBD2 TGTGCCAGCAGCCCTCGGACTAGCGGGTCTTACAATGAGCAGTTCTTC CASSPRTSGSYNEQFF
NA TRBJ2-3 TRBV11-2 NA TGTGCCAGCAGCGTGGGGGGCCCCCCAGATACGCAGTATTTT CASSVGGPPDTQYF
NA TRBJ1-5 TRBV28 NA TGTGCCAGCAGTTTAGAGGACCCCCGACAGCCCCAGCATTTT CASSLEDPRQPQHF
NA TRBJ1-1 TRBV11-2 TRBD1 TGTGCCAGCAGCCACGACAGGGGGCTTGAAGCTTTCTTT CASSHDRGLEAFF
NA TRBJ2-5 TRBV7-9 TRBD1 TGTGCCAGCAGCTTAGCAGGGGGCCGGGAGACCCAGTACTTC CASSLAGGRETQYF
NA TRBJ2-7 TRBV19 NA TGTGCCAGTAGTAAGGGGGTTAACTACGAGCAGTACTTC CASSKGVNYEQYF
NA TRBJ1-2 TRBV6-6 NA TGTGCCAGCAGTTACGTCCGGGTCTCCACGGATGGCTACACCTTC CASSYVRVSTDGYTF
once TRBJ1-1 TRBV9 TRBD1 TGTGCCAGCGGAGACAGGGGCCGAGTTTTCTTT CASGDRGRVFF
NA TRBJ2-2 TRBV7-2 TRBD2 TGTGCCAGCAGCCCCTCGAGAGCGGGGGTTAACACCGGGGAGCTGTTTTTT CASSPSRAGVNTGELFF
NA TRBJ1-5 TRBV5-1 NA TGCGCCAGCAGGCAGGGAGCCAATCAGCCCCAGCATTTT CASRQGANQPQHF
NA TRBJ2-1 TRBV4-2 NA TGTGCCAGCAGCCAAGGGGATAGCGCTACCTACAATGAGCAGTTCTTC CASSQGDSATYNEQFF
NA TRBJ1-2 TRBV30 NA TGTGCCTGGAGTGTATACAGGGAAGGCTACACCTTC CAWSVYREGYTF
few TRBJ2-2 TRBV19 NA TGTGCCAGTAGTACACTAGGGCGGAACACCGGGGAGCTGTTTTTT CASSTLGRNTGELFF
NA TRBJ2-5 TRBV5-4 NA TGTGCCAGCAGCTGGGGCCTAGCGACAACTCAAGAGACCCAGTACTTC CASSWGLATTQETQYF
NA TRBJ2-4 TRBV28 NA TGTGCCAGCATGCCTGGCGACCCTAAAAACATTCAGTACTTC CASMPGDPKNIQYF
NA TRBJ2-1 TRBV18 TRBD2 TGTGCCAGCTCACCCCCGGGACTAGCGGGAGTGGGTGAGCAGTTCTTC CASSPPGLAGVGEQFF
NA TRBJ1-4 TRBV7-6 TRBD1 TGTGCCAGCAGCTTTAGTCTAGACAGGGGGAATGAAAAACTGTTTTTT CASSFSLDRGNEKLFF
NA TRBJ1-1 TRBV11-3 NA TGTGCCAGCAGCCCTCGGAACACTGAAGCTTTCTTT CASSPRNTEAFF
NA TRBJ2-7 TRBV29-1 TRBD1 TGCAGCGTTCGAGAGGGACAGGGGGAAAAGCAGTACTTC CSVREGQGEKQYF
NA TRBJ2-1 TRBV5-1 TRBD2 TGCGCCAGCAGGGGAGGGCCCTCCTACAATGAGCAGTTCTTC CASRGGPSYNEQFF
NA TRBJ1-5 TRBV2 NA TGTGCCTCCTCAGAGGGTTCGTGGAGCAATCAGCCCCAGCATTTT CASSEGSWSNQPQHF